This TCR beta chain was retrieved from a study of T cell responses to AZD1222 COVID-19 vaccine (dated by TCRdb to the early 2020s). As for the study more broadly: Because spike-specific TCR depth and breadth did not differ between the two schedules, AZD1222 recipients who got a second dose at roughly 4 weeks were pooled with those who got a second dose at roughly 12 weeks. TCR sequencing covered roughly 230 trial participants: roughly 200 given two doses of AZD1222 and about 26 given two doses of MenACWY control vaccine. Trial participants were enrolled into age subgroups of 18-55, 56-69 and 70-plus years, which contained approximately 150, 28 and 58 TCR-sequenced participants, respectively.

About this clone itself: This clone's antigen is unknown. No clone much larger than this one lies a single base away; base qualities are absent.

Paper-wide results and their limitations: Most participants were white British and females outnumbered males, and the authors suggested that clonal diversity may have been underestimated. Only a handful of AZD1222 recipients were SARS-CoV-2 seropositive at baseline, limiting conclusions about previously exposed vaccinees. After two AZD1222 doses, both the breadth and the depth of spike-specific TCRs were significantly higher than at day 0 and than in MenACWY recipients. Epitopes outside the regions mutated in the B.1.351 and B.1.1.7 variants were reportedly recognized by nearly half of the unique spike-specific TCRs. The vaccine-associated CD4 TCRs covered the entire spike protein, and the dominant responses fell in regions 160-218 and 743-854. Because no day 14 peak-response samples were available, the repertoires could be characterized only after the peak T cell response. In the small 56-69-year group, the increase in depth fell short of significance, most likely because of low power.

The CDR3 regions of human TCRbeta chains were analyzed by immunosequencing. From the authors' description of their analysis: Repertoire TCRs were checked for matches against a reference library of SARS-CoV-2-specific TCRs that had been generated using the MIRA antigen-specificity platform. Breadth meant the fraction of unique TCRs that were SARS-CoV-2-associated, whereas depth meant the fraction of total T cells that were SARS-CoV-2-associated. Each spike-specific TCR was assigned to its reactive spike region and to a CD4 or CD8 class using the MIRA data. Log10-transformed breadth and depth values were compared by one-way ANOVA with Sidak's multiple comparisons tests. TCRdb retrieved this table from immuneACCESS and kept in-frame rearrangements only. Not all clones are present; in checked studies, unresolved V genes account for under half, and no reason is known for the remainder. V and J calls and clone size are copied from that table; D and trimming were computed from the DNA. This sample gives around 140,000 clones in total; under 90% of them show up just once. The ten top clones hold 6.3% of the sample.

The sample's time point label is to be understood as: baseline before first vaccination. Vaccinee samples were obtained from the UK trials COV001 and COV002, which included a single-blind randomized controlled phase 2/3 trial of AZD1222 (ChAdOx1 nCoV-19) in healthy adults. Trial participant PBMC samples were collected at day 0 and day 28 after the second dose for TCRbeta chain sequencing. The V end gives up 4 bases and the J end 5 bases, leaving 15 bases in the junction not matched to a gene. The germline V gene encodes CDR1 GTSNPN and CDR2 SVGIG (reference sequence). The CDR3 spans 16 residues, from the cysteine through the phenylalanine. The read is trimmed to its CDR3 DNA, 48 bases read in frame from base 1.

The sequence is built from TRBV30 and TRBJ2-5; 8 nucleotides in the junction match TRBD1. The specimen comprised peripheral blood, sampled on day 0 of AZD1222 vaccination. The TCR originated in an adult in good health. The encoded CDR3 is CAWNKGWPGGHETQYF. The nucleotides are TGTGCCTGGAACAAGGGCTGGCCAGGGGGCCATGAGACCCAGTACTTC.